This entry is about one T cell receptor beta chain. Its antigen remains unknown. The CDR3 spans 18 residues. CDR1 and CDR2 (germline): MNHNS, SASEGT. Losses at the gene ends were 1 base for V and 9 bases for J; bases not matched to a gene: 15. Control samples came 1 year after myeloablative marrow transplants with methotrexate plus calcineurin inhibitor. This specimen comes from a study of T cells after posttransplantation cyclophosphamide. The data were produced by immunoSEQ multiplex PCR, yet TCRdb's version contains in-frame clones alone and is incomplete. The sample holds some 4,300 clones; approximately 73% are singletons and the top ten take approximately 50%. Study-wide results and caveats: Donor CD8+ memory clones often dominated recipient blood repertoires at later times. After PTCy, TRB diversity resembled that of CNI/methotrexate controls. Blood and skin or GI T cell repertoires showed limited TRB overlap.

This specimen consisted of PBMCs, obtained 321 days after allogeneic stem cell transplant with calcineurin inhibitor and methotrexate. The J gene is TRBJ2-1, the V gene TRBV6-1, with 10 bases matching TRBD2. The receptor was isolated from a female patient aged 50-59 years who received an allogeneic stem cell transplant from an unrelated donor, was CMV-positive, and had acute and chronic GVHD. Some T cells may be the graft donor's. CDR3 DNA sequence: TGTGCCAGCAGTGAAGTCGAAATGGCTAGCGGGAGTTCGAGTGAGCAGTTCTTC. Translated: CASSEVEMASGSSSEQFF.